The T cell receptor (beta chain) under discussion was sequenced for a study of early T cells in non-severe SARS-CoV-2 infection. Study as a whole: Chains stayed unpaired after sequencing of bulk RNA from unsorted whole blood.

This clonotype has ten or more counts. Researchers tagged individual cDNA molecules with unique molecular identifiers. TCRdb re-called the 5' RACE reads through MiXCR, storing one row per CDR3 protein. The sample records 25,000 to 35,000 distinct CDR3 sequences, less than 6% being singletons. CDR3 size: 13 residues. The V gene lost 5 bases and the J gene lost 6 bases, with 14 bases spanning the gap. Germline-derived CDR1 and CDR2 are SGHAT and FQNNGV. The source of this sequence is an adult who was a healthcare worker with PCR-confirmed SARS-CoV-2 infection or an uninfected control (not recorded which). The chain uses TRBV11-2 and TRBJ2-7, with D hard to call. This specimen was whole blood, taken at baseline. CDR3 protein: CASSPQRFVEQYF. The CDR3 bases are TGTGCCAGCAGCCCACAGCGTTTTGTCGAGCAGTACTTC.